This T cell receptor beta chain originates from a study of blood T cell repertoires in COVID-19. Study-wide background: The United States, Italy and Spain were the sources of the acute and convalescent COVID-19 samples. T cells, B-cell-depleted T cells, or PBMCs supplied cDNA or gDNA.

The germline CDR1 and CDR2 sequences are SGHRS and YFSETQ. The CDR3 covers 15 residues. Trimming cost V 0 bases and J 4 bases; bases outside gene matches: 4. Source study methods: Cell counts per sample came from amplifying reference gene primers. Assay: immunoSEQ multiplex PCR; the TCRdb copy retains only in-frame clones and omits some. That table furnishes V, J and clone size, whereas the DNA furnished D and trimming. The data hold a few hundred thousand clones, with approximately 85% observed a single time. The receptor was isolated from a woman aged 70-85 years with acute or convalescent COVID-19. Sequenced input: peripheral blood. The chain recombines TRBV5-1 with TRBJ2-7, with TRBD1 matching over 10 bases. The CDR3 loop is CASSLAGTGVYEQYF. The CDR3 DNA is TGCGCCAGCAGCTTGGCGGGGACAGGGGTTTACGAGCAGTACTTC.